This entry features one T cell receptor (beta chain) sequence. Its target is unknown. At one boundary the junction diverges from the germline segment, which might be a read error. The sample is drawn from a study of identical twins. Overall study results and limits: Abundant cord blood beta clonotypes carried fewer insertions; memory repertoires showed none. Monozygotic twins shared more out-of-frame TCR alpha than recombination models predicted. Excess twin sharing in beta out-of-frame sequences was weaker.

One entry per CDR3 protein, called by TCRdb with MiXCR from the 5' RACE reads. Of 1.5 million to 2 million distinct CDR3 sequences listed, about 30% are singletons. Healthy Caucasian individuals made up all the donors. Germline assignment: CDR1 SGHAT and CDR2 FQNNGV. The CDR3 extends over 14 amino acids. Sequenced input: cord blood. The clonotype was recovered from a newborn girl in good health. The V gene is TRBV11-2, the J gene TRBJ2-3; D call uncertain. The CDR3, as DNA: TGTGCCAGCAGCTTAATCAGTCCGGCAGATGCGCAGTATTTT. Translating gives CASSLISPADAQYF.